The rows below give T cell receptor beta chains drawn from one sample of a study of response to subunit inactivated influenza vaccine. TCRdb re-analysed the RT-PCR reads in MiXCR, keeping a single row per CDR3 protein. The sample gives hundreds of thousands of distinct CDR3 sequences, 11% to 15% of which show up once; 5.5% to 8% is in the top ten. The sample here was PBMCs from blood, taken 14 to 15 days before vaccination. The receptors were sampled from a man between 45 and 60 years old who received an inactivated influenza vaccine. Each CDR3 is given with its conserved first and last residue. A D gene is named only where the DNA matches it firmly. Where a row states a size, it is once, few, many or the class of an expanded clone; other rows omit it.

few	TRBV20-1	TRBJ1-5	NA	16	CSARGRTHYSNQPQHF	TGCAGTGCTAGAGGGAGGACACATTATAGCAATCAGCCCCAGCATTTT
NA	TRBV12-3/TRBV12-4	TRBJ2-1	NA	15	CASSLTLTGFDEQFF	TGTGCCAGCAGCCTAACCCTCACGGGGTTCGATGAGCAGTTCTTC
NA	TRBV6-1	TRBJ2-7	NA	16	CASSESLPGGVHEQYF	TGTGCCAGCAGTGAATCCCTACCGGGGGGCGTCCACGAGCAGTACTTC
NA	TRBV4-3	TRBJ1-1	NA	16	CASSQDLRAGNTEAFF	TGCGCCAGCAGCCAAGATTTAAGGGCAGGGAACACTGAAGCTTTCTTT
many	TRBV10-3	TRBJ2-1	NA	16	CAISESEWGSSNEQFF	TGTGCCATCAGTGAGTCGGAGTGGGGTTCGTCCAATGAGCAGTTCTTC
many	TRBV29-1	TRBJ2-1	TRBD2	15	CSVSGSGSSYNEQFF	TGCAGCGTTTCGGGTAGCGGGAGCTCCTACAATGAGCAGTTCTTC
NA	TRBV4-3	TRBJ2-2	NA	17	CASSQENRDSGTGELFF	TGCGCCAGCAGCCAAGAAAACAGGGATTCGGGGACCGGGGAGCTGTTTTTT
NA	TRBV27	TRBJ1-2	NA	13	CASGTAGNYGYTF	TGTGCCAGCGGGACGGCGGGTAACTATGGCTACACCTTC
NA	TRBV29-1	TRBJ2-3	TRBD1	17	CSVPGQGDHSSTDTQYF	TGCAGCGTTCCAGGACAGGGGGATCACTCCTCCACAGATACGCAGTATTTT
few	TRBV10-3	TRBJ2-1	TRBD2	15	CAISESASGKFEQFF	TGTGCCATCAGTGAGTCCGCTAGCGGGAAATTTGAGCAGTTCTTC
NA	TRBV4-2	TRBJ1-3	NA	15	CASSHGELYGNTIYF	TGTGCCAGCAGCCACGGGGAATTATATGGAAACACCATATATTTT
NA	TRBV20-1	TRBJ1-1	NA	13	CSARTREVPEAFF	TGCAGTGCTAGAACCAGGGAGGTCCCTGAAGCTTTCTTT
many	TRBV3-1	TRBJ2-2	NA	15	CASSQSGTPHGELFF	TGTGCCAGCAGCCAATCCGGGACTCCTCACGGGGAGCTGTTTTTT
few	TRBV25-1	TRBJ1-1	NA	16	CASSEWCGTLEDEAFF	TGTGCCAGCAGTGAATGGTGCGGGACACTAGAAGACGAAGCTTTCTTT
NA	TRBV30	TRBJ2-3	NA	14	CAYIRAGSTDTQYF	TGTGCCTACATTAGGGCAGGAAGCACAGATACGCAGTATTTT
NA	TRBV6-5	TRBJ1-4	NA	15	CASSYDRNTNEKLFF	TGTGCCAGCAGTTACGACAGGAACACTAATGAAAAACTGTTTTTT
NA	TRBV7-9	TRBJ2-5	NA	14	CASSSTEGRETQYF	TGTGCCAGCAGTTCGACAGAGGGGAGAGAGACCCAGTACTTC
NA	TRBV5-1	TRBJ2-3	NA	14	CASSRSTGSDTQYF	TGCGCCAGCAGCAGATCGACAGGTTCAGATACGCAGTATTTT
NA	TRBV7-9	TRBJ1-2	NA	13	CASSRDGDYGYTF	TGTGCCAGCAGCAGGGACGGGGACTATGGCTACACCTTC
NA	TRBV12-3/TRBV12-4	TRBJ1-4	NA	14	CASRRGTTNEKLFF	TGTGCCAGCCGACGGGGGACAACTAATGAAAAACTGTTTTTT
NA	TRBV7-6	TRBJ2-2	TRBD1	16	CASRTQGAGFTGELFF	TGTGCCAGCCGGACCCAGGGGGCAGGGTTCACCGGGGAGCTGTTTTTT
NA	TRBV12-3/TRBV12-4	TRBJ1-6	NA	13	CASGKGRNSPLHF	TGTGCCAGCGGGAAGGGGCGGAATTCACCCCTCCACTTT
many	TRBV13	TRBJ2-5	NA	14	CASSLRDFQETQYF	TGTGCCAGCAGCCTCCGGGACTTTCAGGAGACCCAGTACTTC
NA	TRBV4-2	TRBJ1-4	TRBD1	13	CASSGTGGFKLFF	TGTGCCAGCAGCGGGACAGGGGGCTTTAAACTGTTTTTT
NA	TRBV6-2/TRBV6-3	TRBJ2-1	NA	18	CASSYSPGDISSYNEQFF	TGTGCCAGCAGTTACTCTCCGGGAGATATTAGCTCCTACAATGAGCAGTTCTTC
NA	TRBV12-3/TRBV12-4	TRBJ2-5	NA	16	CASSQIDSTLKETQYF	TGTGCCAGCAGTCAAATTGACAGTACCCTAAAAGAGACCCAGTACTTC
few	TRBV20-1	TRBJ2-5	TRBD1	13	CSARDLGQETQYF	TGCAGTGCTAGAGATTTGGGACAGGAGACCCAGTACTTC
NA	TRBV20-1	TRBJ2-3	TRBD1	15	CSARDRTGYTDTQYF	TGCAGTGCTAGAGATAGGACAGGTTACACAGATACGCAGTATTTT
few	TRBV3-1	TRBJ1-1	NA	15	CASSQESGLGTEAFF	TGTGCCAGCAGCCAAGAATCCGGATTAGGGACTGAAGCTTTCTTT
NA	TRBV7-2	TRBJ1-1	NA	13	CASSWAANTEAFF	TGTGCCAGCAGCTGGGCCGCGAACACTGAAGCTTTCTTT
NA	TRBV28	TRBJ2-1	TRBD2	15	CASSSASGGNNEQFF	TGTGCCAGCAGTTCAGCTAGCGGGGGAAACAATGAGCAGTTCTTC
few	TRBV10-1	TRBJ2-3	NA	14	CASSENQAIDTQYF	TGCGCCAGCAGTGAGAACCAGGCAATAGATACGCAGTATTTT
NA	TRBV5-6	TRBJ2-1	NA	12	CASSFVNNEQFF	TGTGCCAGCAGCTTCGTCAACAATGAGCAGTTCTTC
NA	TRBV20-1	TRBJ1-2	NA	11	CSAALGVGYTF	TGCAGTGCCGCGCTGGGGGTTGGCTACACCTTC
NA	TRBV20-1	TRBJ2-1	TRBD2	14	CSAMSGRREDEQFF	TGCAGTGCTATGAGCGGGAGGCGGGAGGATGAGCAGTTCTTC
NA	TRBV10-3	TRBJ2-7	NA	11	CAIRAEFEQYF	TGTGCCATCAGGGCGGAGTTCGAGCAGTACTTC
many	TRBV6-5	TRBJ2-6	NA	15	CASSYSKYGANVLTF	TGTGCCAGCAGTTACTCGAAATATGGGGCCAACGTCCTGACTTTC
few	TRBV11-2	TRBJ2-3	TRBD1	14	CASSWGQGADTQYF	TGTGCCAGCAGCTGGGGACAGGGAGCAGATACGCAGTATTTT
NA	TRBV3-1	TRBJ2-3	TRBD2	15	CASSIFGGATDTQYF	TGTGCCAGCAGTATCTTCGGGGGGGCAACAGATACGCAGTATTTT
many	TRBV12-3/TRBV12-4	TRBJ1-2	NA	14	CASSFRGLNYGYTF	TGTGCCAGCAGTTTTCGTGGGTTAAACTATGGCTACACCTTC
NA	TRBV3-1	TRBJ2-1	NA	16	CASSQDPRGGSNEQFF	TGTGCCAGCAGCCAAGATCCGAGGGGGGGAAGCAATGAGCAGTTCTTC
few	TRBV5-1	TRBJ1-2	NA	14	CASSTTGQDYGYTF	TGCGCCAGCAGCACAACGGGACAAGACTATGGCTACACCTTC
NA	TRBV6-1	TRBJ2-1	TRBD1	17	CASRPDRGLFFYNEQFF	TGTGCCAGCAGACCAGACAGGGGGCTTTTTTTTTACAATGAGCAGTTCTTC
few	TRBV18	TRBJ1-5	NA	13	CASSDTYYQPQHF	TGTGCCAGCTCAGACACGTATTATCAGCCCCAGCATTTT
NA	TRBV6-5	TRBJ2-7	NA	17	CASSYSRSSASSYEQYF	TGTGCCAGCAGTTACTCGAGGAGTAGCGCTAGCTCCTACGAGCAGTACTTC
few	TRBV5-1	TRBJ2-1	TRBD1	15	CASSLTTGVRNEQFF	TGCGCCAGCAGCTTGACGACAGGGGTGAGAAATGAGCAGTTCTTC
NA	TRBV13	TRBJ1-6	NA	21	CASSLGGPGPGYYSYNSPLHF	TGTGCCAGCAGCTTAGGGGGACCGGGACCCGGATACTACTCCTATAATTCACCCCTCCACTTT
NA	TRBV11-2	TRBJ2-4	NA	15	CASSFFDGSKNIQYF	TGTGCCAGCAGCTTCTTCGACGGTTCCAAAAACATTCAGTACTTC
NA	TRBV18	TRBJ2-7	NA	12	CASSPSLYEQYF	TGTGCCAGCTCACCAAGTCTTTACGAGCAGTACTTC
few	TRBV29-1	TRBJ1-1	TRBD1	12	CSAGTGVTEAFF	TGCAGCGCCGGGACAGGGGTAACTGAAGCTTTCTTT
NA	TRBV20-1	TRBJ1-2	TRBD1	13	CSARQGGDYGYTF	TGCAGTGCTAGACAGGGGGGTGACTATGGCTACACCTTC
NA	TRBV20-1	TRBJ2-3	NA	13	CSAPGSTTDTQYF	TGCAGTGCTCCAGGAAGTACTACAGATACGCAGTATTTT
few	TRBV25-1	TRBJ2-7	NA	14	CASSEDLGPYEQYF	TGTGCCAGCAGTGAAGATCTGGGCCCCTACGAGCAGTACTTC